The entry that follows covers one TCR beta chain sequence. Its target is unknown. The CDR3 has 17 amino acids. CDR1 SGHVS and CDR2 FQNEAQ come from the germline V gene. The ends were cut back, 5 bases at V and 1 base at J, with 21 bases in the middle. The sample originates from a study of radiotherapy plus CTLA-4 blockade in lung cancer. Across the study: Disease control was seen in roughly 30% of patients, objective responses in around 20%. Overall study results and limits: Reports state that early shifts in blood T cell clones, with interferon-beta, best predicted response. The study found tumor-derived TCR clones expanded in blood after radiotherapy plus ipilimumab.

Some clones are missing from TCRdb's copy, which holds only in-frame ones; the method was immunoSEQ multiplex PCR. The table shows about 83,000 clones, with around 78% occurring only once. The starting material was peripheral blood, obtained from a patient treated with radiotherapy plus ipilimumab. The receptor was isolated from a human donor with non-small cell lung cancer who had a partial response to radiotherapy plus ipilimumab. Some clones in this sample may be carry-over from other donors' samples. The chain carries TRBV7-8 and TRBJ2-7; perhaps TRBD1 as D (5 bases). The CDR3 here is CASSKSYGTGVSYEQYF. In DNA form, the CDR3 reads TGTGCCAGCAGCAAATCGTATGGAACAGGCGTTTCCTACGAGCAGTACTTC.